The sequence of this T cell receptor (beta chain) was determined in a study of Ad26.COV2.S vaccination and SARS-CoV-2 variants. General study points: Substantial response breadth was reportedly seen for spike-specific CD8+ and CD4+ T cells after vaccination. Vaccinees showed greater spike-specific TCR breadth than placebo recipients.

TCRdb's copy holds only in-frame clones and misses some; the assay was immunoSEQ multiplex PCR. The sample has about 480,000 clones; around 88% are singletons. Points on this clone: The antigen is not known.

Treatment described: about 20 received Ad26.COV2.S at low or high dose, single or two shots; several received placebo; per-sample allocation not given. Each sample was drawn 63 days after the first injection (of vaccine or placebo). The V and J ends lost 3 bases and 5 bases respectively, with 19 bases between them. The CDR3 totals 16 residues. The germline V gene encodes CDR1 DFQATT and CDR2 SNEGSKA (reference sequence). The V call is TRBV20-1, the J call TRBJ2-2; D is possibly TRBD1 or TRBD2 (5 bases each). This clonotype was obtained from a person between 18 and 59 years old who received the Ad26.COV2.S COVID-19 vaccine or a placebo. The material sequenced was peripheral blood, taken in a trial of Ad26.COV2.S vaccine versus placebo. DNA of the CDR3: TGCAGTGCTAGTTCTCCGGGGCCCGGGGAGACCGGGGAGCTGTTTTTT. The encoded protein is CSASSPGPGETGELFF.